A selection of T cell receptor beta chains follows, all from one sample in a study of blood T cell repertoires in COVID-19. Profiling relied on immunoSEQ multiplex PCR, and the TCRdb table lists in-frame clones only, not all of them. This repertoire shows around 58,000 clones, 70% to 90% found once; its top ten account for around 19%. Sequencing was performed on peripheral blood. These receptors came from a human donor in a cohort sampled during active COVID-19. Both conserved end residues are part of each CDR3. D genes are given only for firm matches. Not every row has a clone size; where given, it reads once, few, many or a size class.

TRBV6-5	.	TRBJ1-2	.	CASSYSGVGYTF	TGTGCCAGCAGTTACTCCGGGGTCGGCTACACCTTC
TRBV10-3	TRBD2	TRBJ2-7	.	CAISESGVAGGYEQYF	TGTGCCATCAGTGAGTCGGGGGTAGCGGGGGGATACGAGCAGTACTTC
TRBV7-2	TRBD1	TRBJ1-6	few	CASSLGQGYSPLHF	TGTGCCAGCAGCTTAGGACAGGGCTATTCACCCCTCCACTTT
TRBV30	.	TRBJ2-7	.	CAWTEILGNNYEQYF	TGTGCCTGGACTGAAATCCTCGGGAACAACTACGAGCAGTACTTC
TRBV4-2	.	TRBJ1-6	.	CASSQGLEHSPLHF	TGTGCCAGCAGCCAAGGATTGGAGCATTCACCCCTCCACTTT
TRBV5-6	.	TRBJ1-1	.	CASSLGPGGDTEAFF	TGTGCCAGCAGCTTGGGTCCGGGAGGCGACACTGAAGCTTTCTTT
TRBV18	TRBD1	TRBJ2-7	.	CASSLGTDSTYEQYF	TGTGCCAGCTCTCTCGGGACAGATAGTACCTACGAGCAGTACTTC
TRBV3-1/TRBV3-2	.	TRBJ1-5	few	CASSQRQYQPQHF	TGTGCCAGCAGCCAGAGACAGTATCAGCCCCAGCATTTT
TRBV5-6	TRBD2	TRBJ2-5	once	CASSLGPLAVQYQETQYF	TGTGCCAGCAGCTTGGGCCCCCTAGCGGTTCAGTACCAAGAGACCCAGTACTTC
TRBV11-2	.	TRBJ2-7	.	CASSPPGSYEQYF	TGTGCCAGCAGCCCCCCCGGCTCCTACGAGCAGTACTTC
TRBV19	.	TRBJ1-5	.	CASSMRGQPQHF	TGTGCCAGTAGTATGCGAGGACAGCCCCAGCATTTT
TRBV9	.	TRBJ1-2	.	CASSVGQPSGSGYTF	TGTGCCAGCAGCGTAGGACAACCGTCCGGCTCTGGCTACACCTTC
TRBV18	TRBD1	TRBJ2-3	.	CASGGQGASTDTQYF	TGTGCCAGCGGGGGACAGGGTGCTAGCACAGATACGCAGTATTTT
TRBV12-3/TRBV12-4	.	TRBJ2-3	.	CASNKGADTQYF	TGTGCCAGCAACAAAGGGGCAGATACGCAGTATTTT
TRBV5-1	TRBD2	TRBJ2-1	.	CASSLDGGAGNEQFF	TGCGCCAGCAGCTTAGACGGGGGGGCCGGCAATGAGCAGTTCTTC
TRBV10-3	TRBD1	TRBJ1-1	.	CAISDGDREAFF	TGTGCCATCAGTGATGGGGACAGGGAAGCTTTCTTT
TRBV5-1	.	TRBJ2-1	.	CASSLGGAPYNEQFF	TGCGCCAGCAGCTTGGGCGGGGCCCCCTACAATGAGCAGTTCTTC
TRBV27	.	TRBJ1-1	.	CASSLGARGTEAFF	TGTGCCAGCAGCTTAGGGGCAAGAGGAACTGAAGCTTTCTTT
TRBV4-3	TRBD1	TRBJ2-7	.	CASSQAADRETYEQYF	TGCGCCAGCAGCCAAGCCGCAGACAGGGAAACCTACGAGCAGTACTTC
TRBV29-1	TRBD1	TRBJ2-1	.	CSVVLGQGNYNEQFF	TGCAGCGTCGTTCTCGGACAGGGTAACTACAATGAGCAGTTCTTC
TRBV19	.	TRBJ1-5	.	CASSWQGGNQPQHF	TGTGCCAGTAGCTGGCAGGGTGGCAATCAGCCCCAGCATTTT
TRBV6-6	.	TRBJ2-4	.	CASSYVGQAKNIQYF	TGTGCCAGCAGTTACGTGGGGCAAGCCAAAAACATTCAGTACTTC
TRBV3-1/TRBV3-2	TRBD1	TRBJ1-4	.	CASSHNRGSTNEKLFF	TGTGCCAGCAGCCACAACAGGGGTTCAACTAATGAAAAACTGTTTTTT
TRBV12-3/TRBV12-4	.	TRBJ2-7	.	CASSYIQGYEQYF	TGTGCCAGCAGTTACATACAGGGCTACGAGCAGTACTTC
TRBV9	TRBD1	TRBJ2-5	.	CASSAGPGQGVRETQYF	TGTGCCAGCAGCGCTGGTCCGGGACAGGGGGTGCGAGAGACCCAGTACTTC
TRBV18	TRBD2	TRBJ2-7	once	CASSPSQGLGSGEQYF	TGTGCCAGCTCACCATCACAGGGACTAGGGTCGGGCGAGCAGTACTTC
TRBV7-2	TRBD2	TRBJ2-7	.	CASSFSRTSTSVYEQYF	TGTGCCAGCAGCTTTTCTAGGACTAGCACGTCTGTCTACGAGCAGTACTTC
TRBV30	TRBD1	TRBJ2-7	.	CAWGTGGRVEQYF	TGTGCCTGGGGGACAGGGGGCAGGGTCGAGCAGTACTTC
TRBV18	TRBD1	TRBJ1-2	.	CASSPEDRADYGYTF	TGTGCCAGCTCACCTGAGGACAGGGCCGACTATGGCTACACCTTC
TRBV7-2	.	TRBJ2-1	.	CASSLAAAPYNEQFF	TGTGCCAGCAGCTTAGCAGCGGCGCCCTACAATGAGCAGTTCTTC
TRBV5-3	.	TRBJ1-1	.	CARSSILRGTEAFF	TGTGCCAGAAGCTCCATTCTTAGGGGCACTGAAGCTTTCTTT
TRBV2	TRBD1	TRBJ1-1	.	CASSLGQGNTEAFF	TGTGCCAGCAGCTTGGGACAGGGGAACACTGAAGCTTTCTTT
TRBV4-3	.	TRBJ1-5	.	CASSQEPNYQPQHF	TGCGCCAGCAGCCAAGAGCCCAACTATCAGCCCCAGCATTTT
TRBV24-1	.	TRBJ1-5	few	CATSASGSGGNQPQHF	TGTGCCACCAGTGCCTCCGGCTCCGGGGGCAATCAGCCCCAGCATTTT
TRBV5-1	.	TRBJ1-2	.	CASRLRGGYTF	TGCGCCAGCAGACTACGAGGGGGCTACACCTTC
TRBV7-2	TRBD1	TRBJ1-2	.	CASSRGTGVFPDGYTF	TGTGCCAGCAGCCGCGGGACAGGGGTATTTCCGGATGGCTACACCTTC
TRBV7-9	.	TRBJ1-2	few	CASSLGQNNYGYTF	TGTGCCAGCAGCTTAGGACAGAATAACTATGGCTACACCTTC
TRBV7-3	.	TRBJ1-1	.	CASSSDRNTEAFF	TGTGCCAGCAGCTCGGACAGGAACACTGAAGCTTTCTTT
TRBV4-3	.	TRBJ1-6	few	CASSLTEPITYNSPLHF	TGCGCCAGCAGCCTGACAGAACCTATTACCTATAATTCACCCCTCCACTTT
TRBV5-1	TRBD1	TRBJ2-3	few	CASSPGQVGSDTQYF	TGCGCCAGCAGCCCGGGACAGGTAGGGTCAGATACGCAGTATTTT
TRBV24-1	TRBD1	TRBJ2-5	.	CATSGLGQGKTQYF	TGTGCCACCAGTGGGTTGGGACAGGGAAAGACCCAGTACTTC